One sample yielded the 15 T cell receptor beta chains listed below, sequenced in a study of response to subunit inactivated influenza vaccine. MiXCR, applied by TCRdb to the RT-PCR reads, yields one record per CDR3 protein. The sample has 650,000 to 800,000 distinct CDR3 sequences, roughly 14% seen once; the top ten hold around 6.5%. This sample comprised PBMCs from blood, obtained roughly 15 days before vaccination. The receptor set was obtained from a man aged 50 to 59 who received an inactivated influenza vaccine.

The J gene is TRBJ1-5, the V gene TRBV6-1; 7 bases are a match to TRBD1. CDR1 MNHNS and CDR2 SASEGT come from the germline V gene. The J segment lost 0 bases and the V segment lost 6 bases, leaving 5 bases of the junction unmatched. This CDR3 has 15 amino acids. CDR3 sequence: CASRDQGGSNQPQHF. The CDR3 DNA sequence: TGTGCCAGCAGAGATCAGGGGGGTAGCAATCAGCCCCAGCATTTT.

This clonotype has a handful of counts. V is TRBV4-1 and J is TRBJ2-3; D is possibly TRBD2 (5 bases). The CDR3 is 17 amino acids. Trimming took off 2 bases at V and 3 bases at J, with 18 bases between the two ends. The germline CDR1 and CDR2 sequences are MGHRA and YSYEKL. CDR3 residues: CASSQRGPGPGTDTQYF. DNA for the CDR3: TGCGCCAGCAGCCAAAGAGGGCCCGGTCCGGGAACAGATACGCAGTATTTT.

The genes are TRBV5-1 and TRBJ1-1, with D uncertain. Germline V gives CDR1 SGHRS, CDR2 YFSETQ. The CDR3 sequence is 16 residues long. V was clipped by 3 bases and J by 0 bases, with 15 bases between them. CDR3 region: CASSYAPGGVNTEAFF. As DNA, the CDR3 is TGCGCCAGCAGCTACGCACCAGGCGGGGTGAACACTGAAGCTTTCTTT.

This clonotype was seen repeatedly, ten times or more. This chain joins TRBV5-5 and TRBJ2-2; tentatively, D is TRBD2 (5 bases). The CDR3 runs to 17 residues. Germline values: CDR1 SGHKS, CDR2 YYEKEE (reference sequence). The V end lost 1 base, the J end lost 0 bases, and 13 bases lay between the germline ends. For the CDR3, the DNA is TGTGCCAGCAGCTTGTATCGACTAAATACGAACACCGGGGAGCTGTTTTTT. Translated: CASSLYRLNTNTGELFF.

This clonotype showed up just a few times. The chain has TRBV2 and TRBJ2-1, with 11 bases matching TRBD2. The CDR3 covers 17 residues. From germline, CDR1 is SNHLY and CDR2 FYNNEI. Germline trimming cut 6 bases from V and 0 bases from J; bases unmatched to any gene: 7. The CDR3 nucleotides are TGTGCCAGCAGACGACTAGCGGGGCCAAGCTCCTACAATGAGCAGTTCTTC. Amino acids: CASRRLAGPSSYNEQFF.

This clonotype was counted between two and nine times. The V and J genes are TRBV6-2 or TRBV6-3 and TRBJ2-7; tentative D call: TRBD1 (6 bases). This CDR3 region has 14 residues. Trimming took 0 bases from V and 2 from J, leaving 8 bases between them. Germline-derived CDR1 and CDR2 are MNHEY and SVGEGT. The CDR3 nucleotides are TGTGCCAGCAGTTACTCGAACAGGGCCTACGAGCAGTACTTC. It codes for CASSYSNRAYEQYF.

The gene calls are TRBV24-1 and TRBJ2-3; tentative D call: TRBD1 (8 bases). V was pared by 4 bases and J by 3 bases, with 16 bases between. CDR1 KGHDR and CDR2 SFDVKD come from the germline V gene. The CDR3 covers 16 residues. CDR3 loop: CATSDPHRGGTDTQYF. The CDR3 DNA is TGTGCCACCAGTGACCCCCACAGGGGGGGAACAGATACGCAGTATTTT.

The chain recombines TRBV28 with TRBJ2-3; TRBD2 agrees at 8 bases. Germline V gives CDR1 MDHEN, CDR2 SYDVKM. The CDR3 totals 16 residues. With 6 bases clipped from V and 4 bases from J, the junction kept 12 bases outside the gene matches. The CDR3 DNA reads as TGTGCCAGCAGGATCCCCCGAGCGGGAGTTCCAGATACGCAGTATTTT. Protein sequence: CASRIPRAGVPDTQYF.

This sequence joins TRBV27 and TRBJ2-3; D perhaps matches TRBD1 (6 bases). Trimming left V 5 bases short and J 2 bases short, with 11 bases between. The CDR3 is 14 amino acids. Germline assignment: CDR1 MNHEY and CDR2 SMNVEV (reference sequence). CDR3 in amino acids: CASSPGQFTDTQYF. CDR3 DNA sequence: TGTGCCAGCAGTCCCGGACAGTTCACAGATACGCAGTATTTT.

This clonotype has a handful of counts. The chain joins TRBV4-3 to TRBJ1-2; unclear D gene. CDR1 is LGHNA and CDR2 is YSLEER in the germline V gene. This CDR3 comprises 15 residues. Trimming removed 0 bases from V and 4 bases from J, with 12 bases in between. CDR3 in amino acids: CASSQERGQIYGYTF. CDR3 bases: TGCGCCAGCAGCCAAGAGAGAGGGCAGATCTATGGCTACACCTTC.

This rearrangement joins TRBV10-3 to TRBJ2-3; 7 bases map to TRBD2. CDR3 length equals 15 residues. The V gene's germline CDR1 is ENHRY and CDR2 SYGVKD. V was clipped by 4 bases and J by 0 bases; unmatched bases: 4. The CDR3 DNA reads TGTGCCATCAGTGTTGTGGGAGGGAGCACAGATACGCAGTATTTT. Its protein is CAISVVGGSTDTQYF.

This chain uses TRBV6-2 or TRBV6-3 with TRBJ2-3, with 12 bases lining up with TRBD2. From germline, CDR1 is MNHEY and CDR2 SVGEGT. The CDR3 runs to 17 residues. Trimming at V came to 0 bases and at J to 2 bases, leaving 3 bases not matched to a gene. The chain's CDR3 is CASSYSRLAGATDTQYF. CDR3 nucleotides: TGTGCCAGCAGTTACTCAAGACTAGCGGGAGCCACAGATACGCAGTATTTT.

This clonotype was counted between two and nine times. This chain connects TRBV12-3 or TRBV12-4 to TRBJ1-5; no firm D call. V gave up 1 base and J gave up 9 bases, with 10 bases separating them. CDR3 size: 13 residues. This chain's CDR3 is CASSLGSATPQHF. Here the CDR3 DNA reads TGTGCCAGCAGTTTAGGGTCGGCGACGCCCCAGCATTTT.

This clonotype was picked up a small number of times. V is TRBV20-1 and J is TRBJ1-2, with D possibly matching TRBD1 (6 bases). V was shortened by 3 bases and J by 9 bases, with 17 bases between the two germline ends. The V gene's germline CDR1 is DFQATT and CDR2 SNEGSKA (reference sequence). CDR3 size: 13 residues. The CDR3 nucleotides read TGCAGTGCTAGGGGGGAGACAGGTTTGCGCTACACCTTC. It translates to CSARGETGLRYTF.

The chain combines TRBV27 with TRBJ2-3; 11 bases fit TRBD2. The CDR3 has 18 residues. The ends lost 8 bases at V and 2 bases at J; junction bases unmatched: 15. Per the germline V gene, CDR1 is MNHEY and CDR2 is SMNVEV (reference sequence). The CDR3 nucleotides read TGTGCCAGCCATACTAGATCTAGCGGGGGGCTATCCACAGATACGCAGTATTTT. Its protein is CASHTRSSGGLSTDTQYF.